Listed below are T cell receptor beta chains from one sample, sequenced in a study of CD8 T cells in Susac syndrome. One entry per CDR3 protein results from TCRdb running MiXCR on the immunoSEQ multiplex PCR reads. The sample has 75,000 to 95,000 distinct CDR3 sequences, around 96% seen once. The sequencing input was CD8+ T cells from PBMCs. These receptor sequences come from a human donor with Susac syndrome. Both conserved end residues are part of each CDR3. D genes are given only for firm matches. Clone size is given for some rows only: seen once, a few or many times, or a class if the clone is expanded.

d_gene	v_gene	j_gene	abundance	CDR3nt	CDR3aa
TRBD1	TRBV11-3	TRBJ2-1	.	TGTGCCAGCAGCGCCGGGACAGGATGGTCGGAGTTCTTC	CASSAGTGWSEFF
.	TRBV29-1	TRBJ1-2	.	TGCAGCGTTCACAGGGAAGCTAACTATGGCTACACCTTC	CSVHREANYGYTF
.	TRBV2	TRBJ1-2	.	TGTGCCAGCAGTGAAGGCGGGGTAGGCGGCTACACCTTC	CASSEGGVGGYTF
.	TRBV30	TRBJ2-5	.	TGTGCCTGGAGTGTCACAGGGTCAATGGAGACCCAGTACTTC	CAWSVTGSMETQYF
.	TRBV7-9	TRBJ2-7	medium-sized	TGTGCCAGCAGCTTTCGGGACTTTGGCTCCTACGAGCAGTACTTC	CASSFRDFGSYEQYF
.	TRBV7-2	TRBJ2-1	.	TGTGCCAGCAGCTTGGGGACATTCCCCAATGAGCAGTTCTTC	CASSLGTFPNEQFF
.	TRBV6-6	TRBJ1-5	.	TGTGCCAGCAGTTCCCCGGGAGCAGGGCACAATCAGCCCCAGCATTTT	CASSSPGAGHNQPQHF
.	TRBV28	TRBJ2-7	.	TGTGCCAGCTCCCCCGCCGGAGGGGGACACTACGAGCAGTACTTC	CASSPAGGGHYEQYF
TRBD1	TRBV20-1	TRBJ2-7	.	TGCAGTGGAGACAGGGTCCCCTACGAGCAGTACTTC	CSGDRVPYEQYF
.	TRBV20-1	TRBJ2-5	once	TGCAGTGCCCTACAGGAGTTTTTTGAGACCCAGTACTTC	CSALQEFFETQYF
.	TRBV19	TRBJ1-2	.	TGTGCCAGTAGTACTACAGGACCCCATGGCTACACCTTC	CASSTTGPHGYTF
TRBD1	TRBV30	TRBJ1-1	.	TGTGCCTGGAGCGCAGGGGGGTTTGAAGCTTTCTTT	CAWSAGGFEAFF
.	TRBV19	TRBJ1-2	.	TGTGCCAGTAGTATCGGAACGGTTAACTATGGCTACACCTTC	CASSIGTVNYGYTF
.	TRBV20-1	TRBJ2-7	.	TGCAGTGCTAACCGCCCCGGTGACGAGCAGTACTTC	CSANRPGDEQYF
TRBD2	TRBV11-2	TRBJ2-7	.	TGTGCCAGCAGCTCACTAGCGGGGGTTATCTCCTACGAGCAGTACTTC	CASSSLAGVISYEQYF
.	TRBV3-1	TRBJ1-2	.	TGTGCCAGCAGCCAAGAAGGTCGGCCAAATGGCTACACCTTC	CASSQEGRPNGYTF
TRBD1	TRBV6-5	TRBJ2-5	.	TGTGCCAGCATCCCAGGGGGCCAAGAGACCCAGTACTTC	CASIPGGQETQYF
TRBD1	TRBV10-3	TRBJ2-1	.	TGTGCCATCAGCACCTCAGGGGGAACGGGTGAGCAGTTCTTC	CAISTSGGTGEQFF
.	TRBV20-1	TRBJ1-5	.	TGCAGTGCTCAGGAGGGGAATCAGCCCCAGCATTTT	CSAQEGNQPQHF
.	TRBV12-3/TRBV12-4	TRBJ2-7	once	TGTGCCAGCAGTTTCACAAGGGGCGGACCCGAGCAGTACTTC	CASSFTRGGPEQYF
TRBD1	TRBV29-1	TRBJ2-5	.	TGCAGCGGCCGACAGGGAATTCAAGAGACCCAGTACTTC	CSGRQGIQETQYF
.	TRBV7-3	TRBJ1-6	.	TGTGCCAGCAGCTTTTCTGGGGCCAATTCACCCCTCCACTTT	CASSFSGANSPLHF
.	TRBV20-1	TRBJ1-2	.	TGCAGTGCTAGAGGGACAGCGGAATATGGCTACACCTTC	CSARGTAEYGYTF
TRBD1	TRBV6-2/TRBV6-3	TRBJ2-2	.	TGTGCCAGCAGCCAGTCGGCCGGGACAGGGGTCACCGGGGAGCTGTTTTTT	CASSQSAGTGVTGELFF
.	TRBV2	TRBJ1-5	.	TGTGCCAGCAGTGAAGAACTAAATCAGCCCCAGCATTTT	CASSEELNQPQHF